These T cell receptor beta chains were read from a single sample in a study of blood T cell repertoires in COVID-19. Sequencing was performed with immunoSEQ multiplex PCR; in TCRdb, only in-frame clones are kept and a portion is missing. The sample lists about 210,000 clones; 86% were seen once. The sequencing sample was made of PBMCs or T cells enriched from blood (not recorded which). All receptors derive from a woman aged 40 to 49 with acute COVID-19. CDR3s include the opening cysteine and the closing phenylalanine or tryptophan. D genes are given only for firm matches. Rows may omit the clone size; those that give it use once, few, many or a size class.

CDR3aa: CASSLQGLAGGPRGETQYF
CDR3nt: TGTGCCAGCAGCTTACAAGGACTAGCGGGAGGGCCAAGGGGGGAGACCCAGTACTTC
abundance: -
v_gene: TRBV7-2
j_gene: TRBJ2-5
d_gene: TRBD2

CDR3aa: CSASDGGPNTGELFF
CDR3nt: TGCAGTGCTAGTGACGGGGGACCGAACACCGGGGAGCTGTTTTTT
abundance: -
v_gene: TRBV20-1
j_gene: TRBJ2-2
d_gene: -

CDR3aa: CASSLAGTYEAFF
CDR3nt: TGTGCCAGCAGCCTAGCGGGGACGTATGAAGCTTTCTTT
abundance: -
v_gene: TRBV3-1/TRBV3-2
j_gene: TRBJ1-1
d_gene: -

CDR3aa: CASSSTGNQPQHF
CDR3nt: TGTGCCAGCAGTAGTACAGGAAATCAGCCCCAGCATTTT
abundance: -
v_gene: TRBV6-2/TRBV6-3
j_gene: TRBJ1-5
d_gene: -

CDR3aa: CASSTSGGVVSGANVLTF
CDR3nt: TGTGCCAGCAGCACCTCTGGGGGGGTAGTCTCTGGGGCCAACGTCCTGACTTTC
abundance: -
v_gene: TRBV7-9
j_gene: TRBJ2-6
d_gene: TRBD2

CDR3aa: CASTTTNEKLFF
CDR3nt: TGTGCCAGCACTACAACTAATGAAAAACTGTTTTTT
abundance: -
v_gene: TRBV28
j_gene: TRBJ1-4
d_gene: -

CDR3aa: CASSLTLNSANTGELFF
CDR3nt: TGTGCCAGCAGCCTCACTCTTAATTCCGCGAACACCGGGGAGCTGTTTTTT
abundance: -
v_gene: TRBV7-8
j_gene: TRBJ2-2
d_gene: -

CDR3aa: CAWGTPGLAGGRYEQYF
CDR3nt: TGTGCCTGGGGTACTCCGGGACTAGCGGGAGGAAGGTACGAGCAGTACTTC
abundance: -
v_gene: TRBV30
j_gene: TRBJ2-7
d_gene: TRBD2

CDR3aa: CASSFSVASTEAFF
CDR3nt: TGTGCCAGCAGTTTTAGTGTGGCTAGCACTGAAGCTTTCTTT
abundance: -
v_gene: TRBV28
j_gene: TRBJ1-1
d_gene: -

CDR3aa: CASSPSGDTEQYF
CDR3nt: TGTGCCAGCAGCCCCTCGGGGGATACGGAGCAGTACTTC
abundance: -
v_gene: TRBV11-3
j_gene: TRBJ2-7
d_gene: -

CDR3aa: CASSFGRGTSGRLVNEQFF
CDR3nt: TGTGCCAGCAGTTTCGGGCGAGGGACTAGCGGGAGACTGGTAAATGAGCAGTTCTTC
abundance: -
v_gene: TRBV28
j_gene: TRBJ2-1
d_gene: TRBD2

CDR3aa: CASSTFIAGGTGELFF
CDR3nt: TGTGCCAGTAGTACTTTTATAGCGGGAGGCACCGGGGAGCTGTTTTTT
abundance: -
v_gene: TRBV19
j_gene: TRBJ2-2
d_gene: TRBD2

CDR3aa: CASSLTGKGNTIYF
CDR3nt: TGTGCCAGCAGTTTGACAGGGAAGGGAAACACCATATATTTT
abundance: once
v_gene: TRBV28
j_gene: TRBJ1-3
d_gene: TRBD1

CDR3aa: CASSSGVDQYF
CDR3nt: TGCGCCAGCAGCTCAGGGGTTGACCAGTACTTC
abundance: -
v_gene: TRBV5-1
j_gene: TRBJ2-5
d_gene: -

CDR3aa: CASSPSGQGFYGYTF
CDR3nt: TGTGCCAGCAGTCCAAGCGGACAGGGATTCTATGGCTACACCTTC
abundance: -
v_gene: TRBV28
j_gene: TRBJ1-2
d_gene: TRBD1

CDR3aa: CASSLQQGANYGYTF
CDR3nt: TGTGCCAGCAGTTTACAACAGGGGGCTAACTATGGCTACACCTTC
abundance: -
v_gene: TRBV28
j_gene: TRBJ1-2
d_gene: TRBD1

CDR3aa: CAISALAERGEQFF
CDR3nt: TGTGCCATCAGTGCACTAGCGGAAAGGGGTGAGCAGTTCTTC
abundance: -
v_gene: TRBV10-3
j_gene: TRBJ2-1
d_gene: TRBD2

CDR3aa: CASKEVAGGGNEQFF
CDR3nt: TGTGCCAGCAAGGAGGTGGCGGGAGGGGGGAATGAGCAGTTCTTC
abundance: -
v_gene: TRBV11-3
j_gene: TRBJ2-1
d_gene: TRBD2

CDR3aa: CASSLPSRVSSYEQYF
CDR3nt: TGTGCCAGCAGCTTACCGTCGCGGGTGAGCTCCTACGAGCAGTACTTC
abundance: once
v_gene: TRBV7-2
j_gene: TRBJ2-7
d_gene: -

CDR3aa: CATSRLQPGLGSYNEQFF
CDR3nt: TGTGCCACCAGCAGACTTCAACCGGGACTAGGAAGCTACAATGAGCAGTTCTTC
abundance: -
v_gene: TRBV15
j_gene: TRBJ2-1
d_gene: TRBD2

CDR3aa: CASSLTRGTGELFF
CDR3nt: TGTGCCAGCAGCTTGACTCGAGGCACCGGGGAGCTGTTTTTT
abundance: -
v_gene: TRBV7-3
j_gene: TRBJ2-2
d_gene: -

CDR3aa: CASSLTSYGTGELFF
CDR3nt: TGTGCCAGCAGTTTAACTAGCTACGGCACCGGGGAGCTGTTTTTT
abundance: -
v_gene: TRBV6-2/TRBV6-3
j_gene: TRBJ2-2
d_gene: -

CDR3aa: CASSFRPGGAGGYTF
CDR3nt: TGTGCCAGCAGCTTTAGGCCAGGGGGCGCGGGTGGCTACACCTTC
abundance: few
v_gene: TRBV7-3
j_gene: TRBJ1-2
d_gene: TRBD1

CDR3aa: CAIGLGGPLHF
CDR3nt: TGTGCCATCGGCTTGGGGGGACCCCTCCACTTT
abundance: -
v_gene: TRBV10-3
j_gene: TRBJ1-6
d_gene: -

CDR3aa: CASSQGGRGQWETQYF
CDR3nt: TGTGCCAGCAGCCAGGGGGGTAGGGGGCAGTGGGAGACCCAGTACTTC
abundance: few
v_gene: TRBV4-2
j_gene: TRBJ2-5
d_gene: -

CDR3aa: CATSRELQTADTQYF
CDR3nt: TGTGCCACCAGCAGAGAACTACAAACGGCAGATACGCAGTATTTT
abundance: -
v_gene: TRBV15
j_gene: TRBJ2-3
d_gene: -

CDR3aa: CASSSTERRANTEAFF
CDR3nt: TGTGCCAGCAGCTCGACAGAACGGAGGGCGAACACTGAAGCTTTCTTT
abundance: -
v_gene: TRBV11-3
j_gene: TRBJ1-1
d_gene: -

CDR3aa: CASSVRGTGGAEGANVLTF
CDR3nt: TGTGCCAGCAGCGTAAGGGGGACAGGGGGCGCGGAAGGGGCCAACGTCCTGACTTTC
abundance: -
v_gene: TRBV9
j_gene: TRBJ2-6
d_gene: TRBD1

CDR3aa: CASGREVEPQHF
CDR3nt: TGTGCCAGCGGCCGCGAGGTTGAGCCCCAGCATTTT
abundance: -
v_gene: TRBV6-5
j_gene: TRBJ1-5
d_gene: -

CDR3aa: CASSSRTGYEQYF
CDR3nt: TGTGCCAGCAGTTCACGGACAGGCTACGAGCAGTACTTC
abundance: once
v_gene: TRBV28
j_gene: TRBJ2-7
d_gene: TRBD1

CDR3aa: CASSSDTTYQETQYF
CDR3nt: TGTGCCAGCAGCTCTGACACCACGTACCAAGAGACCCAGTACTTC
abundance: -
v_gene: TRBV5-4
j_gene: TRBJ2-5
d_gene: -

CDR3aa: CASSARNQNNEQFF
CDR3nt: TGTGCCAGCTCAGCCCGCAACCAGAACAATGAGCAGTTCTTC
abundance: -
v_gene: TRBV18
j_gene: TRBJ2-1
d_gene: -

CDR3aa: CASSTGQGAGDTQYF
CDR3nt: TGTGCCAGCAGCACGGGACAGGGGGCAGGGGATACGCAGTATTTT
abundance: -
v_gene: TRBV7-8
j_gene: TRBJ2-3
d_gene: TRBD1

CDR3aa: CASQGDTEAFF
CDR3nt: TGTGCCTCCCAAGGGGACACTGAAGCTTTCTTT
abundance: -
v_gene: TRBV12-3/TRBV12-4
j_gene: TRBJ1-1
d_gene: -

CDR3aa: CASSLAGVQETQYF
CDR3nt: TGTGCCAGCAGTTTAGCGGGAGTCCAAGAGACCCAGTACTTC
abundance: -
v_gene: TRBV6-2/TRBV6-3
j_gene: TRBJ2-5
d_gene: TRBD2

CDR3aa: CASSQGTGLAFF
CDR3nt: TGTGCCAGCAGCCAAGGGACAGGGTTAGCTTTCTTT
abundance: -
v_gene: TRBV12-3/TRBV12-4
j_gene: TRBJ1-1
d_gene: TRBD1

CDR3aa: CASSQAGGETQYF
CDR3nt: TGCGCCAGCAGCCAAGCGGGAGGCGAGACCCAGTACTTC
abundance: few
v_gene: TRBV4-3
j_gene: TRBJ2-5
d_gene: TRBD2

CDR3aa: CASIMDSVHNEQFF
CDR3nt: TGCGCCAGCATCATGGACAGCGTCCACAATGAGCAGTTCTTC
abundance: -
v_gene: TRBV5-1
j_gene: TRBJ2-1
d_gene: -

CDR3aa: CASLPLYGYTF
CDR3nt: TGTGCCAGCCTCCCACTCTATGGCTACACCTTC
abundance: -
v_gene: TRBV28
j_gene: TRBJ1-2
d_gene: -

CDR3aa: CASSLASGTSGAYEQYF
CDR3nt: TGTGCCAGCAGCTTAGCGAGCGGTACTAGCGGAGCCTACGAGCAGTACTTC
abundance: once
v_gene: TRBV7-8
j_gene: TRBJ2-7
d_gene: TRBD2

CDR3aa: CAWSLAGGPNYGYTF
CDR3nt: TGTGCCTGGAGTCTGGCAGGGGGTCCTAACTATGGCTACACCTTC
abundance: -
v_gene: TRBV30
j_gene: TRBJ1-2
d_gene: TRBD1

CDR3aa: CSVGLDSAPYEQYF
CDR3nt: TGCAGCGTTGGGCTGGACTCAGCCCCTTACGAGCAGTACTTC
abundance: many
v_gene: TRBV29-1
j_gene: TRBJ2-7
d_gene: -

CDR3aa: CASSFVAGYPTDTQYF
CDR3nt: TGTGCCAGCAGCTTCGTAGCGGGGTATCCCACAGATACGCAGTATTTT
abundance: once
v_gene: TRBV7-2
j_gene: TRBJ2-3
d_gene: TRBD2

CDR3aa: CASSERGTYEQYF
CDR3nt: TGTGCCAGCAGTGAACGGGGGACCTACGAGCAGTACTTC
abundance: few
v_gene: TRBV6-1
j_gene: TRBJ2-7
d_gene: -

CDR3aa: CASSLSGGGYNEQFF
CDR3nt: TGTGCCAGCAGCTTAAGCGGGGGGGGCTACAATGAGCAGTTCTTC
abundance: -
v_gene: TRBV7-6
j_gene: TRBJ2-1
d_gene: TRBD2

CDR3aa: CASSIKRRLNTEAFF
CDR3nt: TGTGCCAGTAGTATAAAGCGTAGGCTCAACACTGAAGCTTTCTTT
abundance: -
v_gene: TRBV19
j_gene: TRBJ1-1
d_gene: -

CDR3aa: CASSLASGTYNEQFF
CDR3nt: TGTGCCAGCAGCTTAGCTAGCGGAACCTACAATGAGCAGTTCTTC
abundance: -
v_gene: TRBV7-6
j_gene: TRBJ2-1
d_gene: -

CDR3aa: CASSLFATRGYGYTF
CDR3nt: TGTGCCAGCAGTTTATTCGCCACCAGGGGATACGGCTACACCTTC
abundance: -
v_gene: TRBV27
j_gene: TRBJ1-2
d_gene: -

CDR3aa: CASSLGGPYNEQFF
CDR3nt: TGTGCCAGCAGTTTAGGGGGCCCCTACAATGAGCAGTTCTTC
abundance: -
v_gene: TRBV28
j_gene: TRBJ2-1
d_gene: -

CDR3aa: CSVEEATRGGEQYF
CDR3nt: TGCAGCGTTGAAGAAGCAACGAGAGGGGGCGAGCAGTACTTC
abundance: -
v_gene: TRBV29-1
j_gene: TRBJ2-7
d_gene: -

CDR3aa: CASSLDTGGAEAFF
CDR3nt: TGCGCCAGCAGCTTGGATACAGGGGGGGCTGAAGCTTTCTTT
abundance: -
v_gene: TRBV5-1
j_gene: TRBJ1-1
d_gene: TRBD1

CDR3aa: CASRPTSGGAKNIQYF
CDR3nt: TGTGCCAGCAGGCCTACTAGCGGGGGAGCCAAAAACATTCAGTACTTC
abundance: -
v_gene: TRBV28
j_gene: TRBJ2-4
d_gene: TRBD2

CDR3aa: CASSHLTGSSYNEQFF
CDR3nt: TGTGCCAGCAGCCACCTCACCGGGAGCTCCTACAATGAGCAGTTCTTC
abundance: -
v_gene: TRBV3-1/TRBV3-2
j_gene: TRBJ2-1
d_gene: -

CDR3aa: CASSPNLRDSGNTIYF
CDR3nt: TGTGCCAGCTCACCAAACTTACGCGACTCTGGAAACACCATATATTTT
abundance: once
v_gene: TRBV18
j_gene: TRBJ1-3
d_gene: -

CDR3aa: CASSRRPSGRETQYF
CDR3nt: TGTGCCAGTAGTCGGCGGCCTAGCGGGAGAGAGACCCAGTACTTC
abundance: -
v_gene: TRBV19
j_gene: TRBJ2-5
d_gene: TRBD2

CDR3aa: CASSLAGRGLYEQYF
CDR3nt: TGTGCCAGCAGCTTAGCCGGCAGGGGTCTCTACGAGCAGTACTTC
abundance: few
v_gene: TRBV11-1
j_gene: TRBJ2-7
d_gene: -

CDR3aa: CASSETRGSFYEQYF
CDR3nt: TGTGCCAGCAGTGAAACGAGGGGGTCCTTCTACGAGCAGTACTTC
abundance: -
v_gene: TRBV6-1
j_gene: TRBJ2-7
d_gene: -

CDR3aa: CASSFDTYGYTF
CDR3nt: TGTGCCAGCAGCTTTGACACCTATGGCTACACCTTC
abundance: once
v_gene: TRBV7-9
j_gene: TRBJ1-2
d_gene: -

CDR3aa: CASNPAGQGVVTEAFF
CDR3nt: TGTGCCAGCAATCCCGCAGGGCAGGGGGTCGTCACTGAAGCTTTCTTT
abundance: -
v_gene: TRBV28
j_gene: TRBJ1-1
d_gene: TRBD1